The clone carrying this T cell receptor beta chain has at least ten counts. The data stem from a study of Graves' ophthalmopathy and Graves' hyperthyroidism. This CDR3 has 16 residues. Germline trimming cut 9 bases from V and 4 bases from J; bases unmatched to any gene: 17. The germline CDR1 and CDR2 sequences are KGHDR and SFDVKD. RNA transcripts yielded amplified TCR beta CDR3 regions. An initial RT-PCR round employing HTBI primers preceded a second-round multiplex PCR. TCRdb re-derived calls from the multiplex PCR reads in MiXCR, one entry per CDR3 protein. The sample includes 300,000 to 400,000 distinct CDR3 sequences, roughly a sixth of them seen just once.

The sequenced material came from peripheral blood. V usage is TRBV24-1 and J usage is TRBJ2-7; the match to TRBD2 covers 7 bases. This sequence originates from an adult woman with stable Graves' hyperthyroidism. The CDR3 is CATDRVGGPQHYEQYF. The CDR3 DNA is TGTGCCACCGATCGGGTGGGAGGGCCGCAACATTACGAGCAGTACTTC.